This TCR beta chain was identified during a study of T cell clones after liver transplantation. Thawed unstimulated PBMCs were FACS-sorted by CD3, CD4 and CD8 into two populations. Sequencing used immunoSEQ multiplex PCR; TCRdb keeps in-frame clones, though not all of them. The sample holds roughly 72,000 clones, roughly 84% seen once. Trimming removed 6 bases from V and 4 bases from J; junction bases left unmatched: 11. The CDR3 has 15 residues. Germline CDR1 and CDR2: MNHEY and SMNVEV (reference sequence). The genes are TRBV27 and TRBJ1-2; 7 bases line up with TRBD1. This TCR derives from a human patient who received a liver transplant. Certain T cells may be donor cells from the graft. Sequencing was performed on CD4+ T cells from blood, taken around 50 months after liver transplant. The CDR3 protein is CASRLTKGTAYGYTF. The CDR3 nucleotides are TGTGCCAGCAGACTAACGAAAGGGACAGCCTATGGCTACACCTTC.